This TCR delta chain originates from a study of Vδ1+ human thymocytes. Study-wide points: Thymic TRG and TRD repertoires appeared highly polyclonal.

The CDR3 runs to 20 residues. V shed 2 bases, J shed 7 bases, and the junction held 23 bases outside the gene matches. Germline V gene data show CDR1 as TSWWSYY and CDR2 as QGS. RNA was extracted from the cells and then reverse transcribed. The CDR3 regions were amplified by multiplex PCR from V-gene primers to a constant-region primer. TCRdb reanalysed the multiplex PCR reads with CATT. The table has 50,000 to 60,000 delta-chain clones, roughly 16% seen once. Note on this clone: What it binds is unknown.

Material for sequencing was Vdelta1+ gamma-delta thymocytes from the thymus. The subset denotes: FACS-sorted CD3+ TCRalphabeta- TCRVdelta1+ TCRVdelta2- thymocytes. This rearrangement joins TRDV1 to TRDJ1; TRDD3 agrees at 9 bases. The TCR was taken from a girl under three years old who had congenital heart surgery. The CDR3 is CALGERPSHHAGGSGIKLIF. Here the CDR3 DNA reads TGTGCTCTTGGGGAAAGGCCTTCCCACCACGCTGGGGGATCGGGTATTAAACTCATCTTT.